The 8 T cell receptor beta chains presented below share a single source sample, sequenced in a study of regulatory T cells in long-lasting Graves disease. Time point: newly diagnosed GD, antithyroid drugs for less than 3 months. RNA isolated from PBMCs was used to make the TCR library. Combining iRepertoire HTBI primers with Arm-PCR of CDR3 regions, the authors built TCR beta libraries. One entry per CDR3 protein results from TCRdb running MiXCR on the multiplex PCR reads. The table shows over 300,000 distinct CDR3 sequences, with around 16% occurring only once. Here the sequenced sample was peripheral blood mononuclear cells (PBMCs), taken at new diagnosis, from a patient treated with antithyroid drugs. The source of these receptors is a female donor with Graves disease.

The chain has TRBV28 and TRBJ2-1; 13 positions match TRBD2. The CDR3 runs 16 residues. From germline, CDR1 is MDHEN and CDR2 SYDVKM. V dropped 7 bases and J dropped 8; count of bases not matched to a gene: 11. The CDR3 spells CASTTDRTSGRYEQFF. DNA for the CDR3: TGTGCCAGCACCACCGATAGGACTAGCGGGAGATATGAGCAGTTCTTC.

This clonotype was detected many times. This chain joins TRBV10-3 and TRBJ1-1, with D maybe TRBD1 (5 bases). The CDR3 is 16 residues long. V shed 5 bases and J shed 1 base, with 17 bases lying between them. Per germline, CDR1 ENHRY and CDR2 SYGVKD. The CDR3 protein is CAISKTTTVQNTEAFF. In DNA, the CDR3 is TGTGCCATCAGTAAGACAACGACAGTACAGAACACTGAAGCTTTCTTT.

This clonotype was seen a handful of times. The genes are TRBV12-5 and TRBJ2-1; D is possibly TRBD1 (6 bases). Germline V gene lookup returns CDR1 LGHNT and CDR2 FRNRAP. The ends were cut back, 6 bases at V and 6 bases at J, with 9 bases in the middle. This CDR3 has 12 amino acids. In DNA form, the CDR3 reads TGTGCTAGTGGGCTGGGGGCCAATGAGCAGTTCTTC. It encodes CASGLGANEQFF.

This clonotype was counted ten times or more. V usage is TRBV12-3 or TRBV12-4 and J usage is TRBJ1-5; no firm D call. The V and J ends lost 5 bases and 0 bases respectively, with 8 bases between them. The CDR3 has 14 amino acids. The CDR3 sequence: CASSDYHSNQPQHF. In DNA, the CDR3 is TGTGCCAGCAGTGACTACCATAGCAATCAGCCCCAGCATTTT.

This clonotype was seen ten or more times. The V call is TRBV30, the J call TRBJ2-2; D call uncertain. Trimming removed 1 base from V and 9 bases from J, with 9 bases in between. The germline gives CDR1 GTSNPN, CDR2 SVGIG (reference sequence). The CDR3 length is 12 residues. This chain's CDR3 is CAWSATVRELFF. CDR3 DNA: TGTGCCTGGAGTGCGACGGTCCGGGAGCTGTTTTTT.

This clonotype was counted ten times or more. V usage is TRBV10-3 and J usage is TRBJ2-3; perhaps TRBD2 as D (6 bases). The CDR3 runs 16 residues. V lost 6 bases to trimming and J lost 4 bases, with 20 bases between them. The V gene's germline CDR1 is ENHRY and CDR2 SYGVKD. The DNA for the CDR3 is TGTGCCATCAGCTCTCGACTAGTGGTCAGTGCAGATACGCAGTATTTT. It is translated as CAISSRLVVSADTQYF.

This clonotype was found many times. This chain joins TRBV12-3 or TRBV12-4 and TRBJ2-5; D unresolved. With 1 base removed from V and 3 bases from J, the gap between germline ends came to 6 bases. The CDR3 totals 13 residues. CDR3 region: CASSLDPEETQYF. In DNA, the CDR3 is TGTGCCAGCAGTTTAGACCCGGAAGAGACCCAGTACTTC.

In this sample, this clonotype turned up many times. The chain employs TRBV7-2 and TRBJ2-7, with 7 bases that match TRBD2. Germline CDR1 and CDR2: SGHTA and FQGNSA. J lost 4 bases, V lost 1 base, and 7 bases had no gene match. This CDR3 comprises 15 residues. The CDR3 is CASSLGRERLYEQYF. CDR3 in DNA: TGTGCCAGCAGCTTAGGGCGGGAGAGGTTGTACGAGCAGTACTTC.